Reported below is one T cell receptor beta chain. Its antigen is currently not known. No base quality values were provided; no much bigger clone lies one nucleotide off. RNA was extracted using the RNeasy kit, and about 0.5 to 1 microgram was reverse transcribed with random hexamers. The immunoSEQ multiplex PCR assay, which covers 54 Vbeta and 13 Jbeta segments, was used to amplify TCR beta CDR3 regions. PCR amplification bias was corrected by using a synthetic template baseline for primer optimization and computational correction. For the original study's pipeline: Reads were annotated to V, D and J genes per IMGT and analyzed with immunoSEQ Analyzer, keeping only productive sequences. To calculate clonality, Shannon entropy was normalized by log2 of the number of productive unique sequences and then subtracted from one. For each patient and control, public and private clones were evaluated within the 100 most prevalent clones. Clones were defined as Susac-specific if absent from the healthy and MS cohorts, from under 1,200 published viral clones and from other ImmuneACCESS disease sequences. TCRdb trimmed public reads at Q25 via fastp, called clones via MiXCR and kept in-frame beta chains. Every entry covers one CDR3 protein and lists the most common genes and DNA from its rows. The authors' filters were not applied to this entry. The table for this sample lists about 150,000 distinct CDR3 sequences; 90% to 97% of them were counted only once. The ten largest clonotypes hold around 0.12% of the sample.

The data are from a study of CD8 T cells in Susac syndrome (dated by TCRdb to the late 2010s). Regarding the study in general: Of the Susac syndrome patients who were sequenced, more than five had clinically active disease and 8 or 9 were in clinical remission. Susac syndrome patients were therapy-naive, on corticosteroids (some also receiving IVIg), or on IVIg alone at blood withdrawal. The study used repertoire sequencing to test whether antigen drove CD8+ T cell activation and differentiation in Susac syndrome. Here is what the overall study found, with its caveats: The CD4+ T cell repertoire of patients with Susac syndrome showed no detectable clonal expansion. The number of individuals in the TCR sequencing and HLA analysis was recognized as being relatively small.

The junction carries 11 bases between V and J, which are trimmed by 1 base and 4 bases respectively. The CDR3 starts with the cysteine, ends with the phenylalanine, and has 16 residues. Kept here is only the CDR3 DNA, which spans 48 bases and is read in frame from base 1. From the germline V gene, CDR1 is SGHVS and CDR2 is FQNEAQ. Peripheral blood CD8+ and CD4+ T cells from healthy donors, Susac syndrome patients and multiple sclerosis patients were profiled using high-throughput TCR beta sequencing. Recently defined diagnostic criteria for definite or probable disease were met by the Susac syndrome patients. Bulk CD8+ and CD4+ T cells were purified by magnetic negative isolation, whereas CD8+ TEMRA cells were enriched by FACS. Blood was drawn into EDTA tubes, processed within 24 hours, and PBMCs were isolated by density gradient centrifugation. PBMCs intended for TCR sequencing were frozen in liquid nitrogen and were later thawed in a 37 degrees C water bath. The sorted or isolated CD4+, CD8+ and CD8+ TEMRA cells had a purity of 90% or higher.

The sample taken for sequencing was CD4+ T cells from PBMCs. The chain is made from TRBV7-8 and TRBJ2-6; TRBD1 could be the D gene, as 6 bases match. The receptor was isolated from a human donor with Susac syndrome. CDR3 region: CASSLGTGSGANVLTF. The sequenced DNA is TGTGCCAGCAGCTTAGGCACAGGGTCCGGGGCCAACGTCCTGACTTTC.